These T cell receptor beta chains were read from a single sample in a study of blood T cells in healthy people across ages. TCRdb re-called the 5' RACE reads through MiXCR, storing one row per CDR3 protein. The table lists over 1,300,000 distinct CDR3 sequences, roughly 59% of them singletons. What was sequenced was blood. These receptors all come from a man younger than 35 in good health. The CDR3 runs from the conserved cysteine through the conserved F or W. The D gene is left open where the match is weak. Clone size is shown for a subset of rows, as once, few, many or a class of expanded clone.

CDR3 protein: CASSLVAGWAEAFF
CDR3 DNA: TGCGCCAGCAGCTTGGTTGCGGGGTGGGCTGAAGCTTTCTTT
J gene: TRBJ1-1
D gene: NA
V gene: TRBV5-1
clone size: few

CDR3 protein: CASSLGVVGNLAKNIQYF
CDR3 DNA: TGTGCCAGCAGCTTAGGAGTGGTGGGGAACCTAGCCAAAAACATTCAGTACTTC
J gene: TRBJ2-4
D gene: NA
V gene: TRBV11-2
clone size: NA

CDR3 protein: CASSYPGKETQYF
CDR3 DNA: TGTGCCAGCAGTTACCCAGGGAAAGAGACCCAGTACTTC
J gene: TRBJ2-5
D gene: NA
V gene: TRBV6-6
clone size: NA

CDR3 protein: CASSSGTGGMNYGSTF
CDR3 DNA: TGTGCCAGCAGCTCCGGGACAGGGGGCATGAACTATGGCTCCACCTTC
J gene: TRBJ1-2
D gene: TRBD1
V gene: TRBV12-3/TRBV12-4
clone size: NA

CDR3 protein: CASRQAGAYEQYF
CDR3 DNA: TGCGCCAGCAGACAAGCGGGTGCCTACGAGCAGTACTTC
J gene: TRBJ2-7
D gene: NA
V gene: TRBV5-1
clone size: few

CDR3 protein: CASSLYREPRYNEQFF
CDR3 DNA: TGTGCCAGCAGCCTATACAGGGAACCGAGGTACAATGAGCAGTTCTTC
J gene: TRBJ2-1
D gene: NA
V gene: TRBV13
clone size: NA

CDR3 protein: CSVLGLAGYRGEQFF
CDR3 DNA: TGCAGCGTTCTAGGACTAGCGGGCTATAGAGGGGAGCAGTTCTTC
J gene: TRBJ2-1
D gene: TRBD2
V gene: TRBV29-1
clone size: NA

CDR3 protein: CASRLSGEPYGYTF
CDR3 DNA: TGTGCCAGCAGACTCTCGGGGGAACCCTATGGCTACACCTTC
J gene: TRBJ1-2
D gene: NA
V gene: TRBV6-6
clone size: few

CDR3 protein: CASSGGSSSYNEQFF
CDR3 DNA: TGTGCCAGCAGCGGCGGGAGTTCATCCTACAATGAGCAGTTCTTC
J gene: TRBJ2-1
D gene: TRBD2
V gene: TRBV9
clone size: few

CDR3 protein: CASSRITRVSYNEQFF
CDR3 DNA: TGCGCCAGCAGCCGGATTACTAGAGTCTCCTACAATGAGCAGTTCTTC
J gene: TRBJ2-1
D gene: NA
V gene: TRBV4-1
clone size: once

CDR3 protein: CASSVSTASPSHTDTQYF
CDR3 DNA: TGTGCCAGCAGCGTTAGTACAGCCTCGCCGTCCCACACAGATACGCAGTATTTT
J gene: TRBJ2-3
D gene: NA
V gene: TRBV9
clone size: NA

CDR3 protein: CSARDESGVSNQPQHF
CDR3 DNA: TGCAGTGCTAGAGATGAATCCGGGGTTAGCAATCAGCCCCAGCATTTT
J gene: TRBJ1-5
D gene: NA
V gene: TRBV20-1
clone size: NA

CDR3 protein: CSVVPAGAGELFF
CDR3 DNA: TGCAGCGTTGTTCCTGCAGGTGCCGGGGAGCTGTTTTTT
J gene: TRBJ2-2
D gene: NA
V gene: TRBV29-1
clone size: NA

CDR3 protein: CASSPSRVQYF
CDR3 DNA: TGTGCCAGCAGCCCGTCGCGCGTGCAGTACTTC
J gene: TRBJ2-7
D gene: NA
V gene: TRBV7-9
clone size: NA

CDR3 protein: CASVSAGRFNNEQFF
CDR3 DNA: TGTGCCAGCGTATCAGCGGGAAGGTTTAACAATGAGCAGTTCTTC
J gene: TRBJ2-1
D gene: TRBD2
V gene: TRBV6-5
clone size: NA

CDR3 protein: CSARAPGQGVYEQYF
CDR3 DNA: TGCAGTGCTAGAGCCCCGGGACAGGGGGTCTACGAGCAGTACTTC
J gene: TRBJ2-7
D gene: TRBD1
V gene: TRBV20-1
clone size: NA

CDR3 protein: CASSYSGGTQYF
CDR3 DNA: TGTGCCAGCAGTTACTCGGGCGGTACGCAGTATTTT
J gene: TRBJ2-3
D gene: NA
V gene: TRBV6-5
clone size: many

CDR3 protein: CASSYSEAYEQYF
CDR3 DNA: TGTGCCAGCAGTTACTCGGAAGCCTACGAGCAGTACTTC
J gene: TRBJ2-7
D gene: NA
V gene: TRBV6-5
clone size: many

CDR3 protein: CSVCTIYTDTQYF
CDR3 DNA: TGCAGCGTTTGTACAATCTACACAGATACGCAGTATTTT
J gene: TRBJ2-3
D gene: NA
V gene: TRBV29-1
clone size: NA

CDR3 protein: CSVGPGGGGELFF
CDR3 DNA: TGCAGCGTTGGGCCCGGCGGTGGGGGGGAGCTGTTTTTT
J gene: TRBJ2-2
D gene: NA
V gene: TRBV29-1
clone size: NA

CDR3 protein: CASSHRTSGSSYNEQFF
CDR3 DNA: TGCGCCAGCAGCCACCGGACTAGCGGAAGCTCCTACAATGAGCAGTTCTTC
J gene: TRBJ2-1
D gene: TRBD2
V gene: TRBV4-1
clone size: NA

CDR3 protein: CSVEGTSGRVSSYNEQFF
CDR3 DNA: TGCAGCGTTGAGGGGACTAGCGGGAGGGTTAGCTCCTACAATGAGCAGTTCTTC
J gene: TRBJ2-1
D gene: TRBD2
V gene: TRBV29-1
clone size: NA

CDR3 protein: CASGILAGVSYEQYF
CDR3 DNA: TGTGCCAGCGGTATACTAGCGGGTGTCTCCTACGAGCAGTACTTC
J gene: TRBJ2-7
D gene: TRBD2
V gene: TRBV6-2/TRBV6-3
clone size: few

CDR3 protein: CASSLSEQVYEQYF
CDR3 DNA: TGTGCCAGCAGTTTATCGGAACAGGTGTACGAGCAGTACTTC
J gene: TRBJ2-7
D gene: NA
V gene: TRBV12-3/TRBV12-4
clone size: few

CDR3 protein: CASSPGGTGDKKIYEQYF
CDR3 DNA: TGTGCCAGCAGCCCAGGGGGGACAGGGGACAAAAAAATCTACGAGCAGTACTTC
J gene: TRBJ2-7
D gene: TRBD1
V gene: TRBV25-1
clone size: NA

CDR3 protein: CATLPPGANVLTF
CDR3 DNA: TGTGCCACCCTGCCGCCTGGGGCCAACGTCCTGACTTTC
J gene: TRBJ2-6
D gene: NA
V gene: TRBV27
clone size: NA

CDR3 protein: CASSYGLAGGSLRDEQYF
CDR3 DNA: TGTGCCAGCAGTTACGGTCTAGCGGGGGGATCGCTTCGGGACGAGCAGTACTTC
J gene: TRBJ2-7
D gene: TRBD2
V gene: TRBV6-2/TRBV6-3
clone size: NA

CDR3 protein: CASSLSRVSFYEQYF
CDR3 DNA: TGTGCCAGCAGTTTATCCAGGGTTTCCTTCTACGAGCAGTACTTC
J gene: TRBJ2-7
D gene: NA
V gene: TRBV27
clone size: NA

CDR3 protein: CASNLQGRGYNEQFF
CDR3 DNA: TGTGCCAGCAATTTACAGGGGAGGGGGTACAATGAGCAGTTCTTC
J gene: TRBJ2-1
D gene: NA
V gene: TRBV11-2
clone size: few

CDR3 protein: CATSREGPQVAQYF
CDR3 DNA: TGTGCCACCAGCAGAGAGGGACCCCAAGTGGCCCAGTACTTC
J gene: TRBJ2-5
D gene: NA
V gene: TRBV15
clone size: NA

CDR3 protein: CASSPRPSGGYYNEQFF
CDR3 DNA: TGTGCCAGCAGCCCAAGGCCTAGCGGGGGGTACTACAATGAGCAGTTCTTC
J gene: TRBJ2-1
D gene: TRBD2
V gene: TRBV7-2
clone size: few

CDR3 protein: CASSIPLYRGTPYEQYF
CDR3 DNA: TGTGCCAGCAGTATTCCACTATACAGGGGCACACCCTACGAGCAGTACTTC
J gene: TRBJ2-7
D gene: TRBD1
V gene: TRBV27
clone size: NA

CDR3 protein: CASSLYHSYEQYF
CDR3 DNA: TGTGCCAGCAGTTTATACCATTCCTACGAGCAGTACTTC
J gene: TRBJ2-7
D gene: NA
V gene: TRBV27
clone size: few

CDR3 protein: CASSQDLGDRAIDGYTF
CDR3 DNA: TGCGCCAGCAGCCAAGATCTAGGGGACAGGGCAATTGATGGCTACACCTTC
J gene: TRBJ1-2
D gene: TRBD1
V gene: TRBV4-3
clone size: few

CDR3 protein: CASSLERGHYAYEQYF
CDR3 DNA: TGTGCCAGCAGCTTAGAGAGGGGACACTATGCCTACGAGCAGTACTTC
J gene: TRBJ2-7
D gene: NA
V gene: TRBV7-2
clone size: NA

CDR3 protein: CASSLIRRDGNIQYF
CDR3 DNA: TGTGCCAGCAGCTTAATTCGCCGGGACGGAAACATTCAGTACTTC
J gene: TRBJ2-4
D gene: NA
V gene: TRBV7-9
clone size: few

CDR3 protein: CASSYSIGVKGELETQYF
CDR3 DNA: TGTGCCAGCAGTTACTCGATAGGAGTGAAAGGGGAGCTAGAGACCCAGTACTTC
J gene: TRBJ2-5
D gene: NA
V gene: TRBV6-5
clone size: NA

CDR3 protein: CASSQRQSSGPYNEQFF
CDR3 DNA: TGTGCCAGCAGTCAGCGCCAATCTAGCGGGCCATACAATGAGCAGTTCTTC
J gene: TRBJ2-1
D gene: TRBD2
V gene: TRBV27
clone size: NA

CDR3 protein: CASSLAGEGTSPYEQYF
CDR3 DNA: TGTGCCAGCAGCTTAGCTGGGGAGGGGACTAGTCCCTACGAGCAGTACTTC
J gene: TRBJ2-7
D gene: TRBD2
V gene: TRBV7-6
clone size: NA

CDR3 protein: CASSSRSLAGNTDTQYF
CDR3 DNA: TGTGCCAGCAGCTCTCGGTCTTTAGCGGGAAACACAGATACGCAGTATTTT
J gene: TRBJ2-3
D gene: TRBD2
V gene: TRBV7-9
clone size: once

CDR3 protein: CASSAPRQSEEGSTDTQYF
CDR3 DNA: TGTGCCAGCAGCGCTCCCCGACAGTCGGAAGAGGGAAGCACAGATACGCAGTATTTT
J gene: TRBJ2-3
D gene: NA
V gene: TRBV7-2
clone size: NA

CDR3 protein: CASSPGGGRSDGYTF
CDR3 DNA: TGTGCCAGCAGTCCGGGCGGGGGGCGTTCGGATGGCTACACCTTC
J gene: TRBJ1-2
D gene: NA
V gene: TRBV12-3/TRBV12-4
clone size: NA

CDR3 protein: CASNPQGGWAKFF
CDR3 DNA: TGTGCCAGCAACCCACAGGGTGGATGGGCAAAGTTCTTC
J gene: TRBJ2-1
D gene: NA
V gene: TRBV6-6
clone size: NA

CDR3 protein: CASSPPTPSKEKLFF
CDR3 DNA: TGTGCCAGCAGTCCCCCCACCCCGAGCAAGGAAAAACTGTTTTTT
J gene: TRBJ1-4
D gene: NA
V gene: TRBV6-6
clone size: NA

CDR3 protein: CASSPQDREDNQPQHF
CDR3 DNA: TGCGCCAGCAGCCCCCAGGACAGGGAAGACAATCAGCCCCAGCATTTT
J gene: TRBJ1-5
D gene: TRBD1
V gene: TRBV5-1
clone size: NA

CDR3 protein: CASSFASNYGYTF
CDR3 DNA: TGTGCCAGCAGTTTCGCCAGCAACTATGGCTACACCTTC
J gene: TRBJ1-2
D gene: NA
V gene: TRBV27
clone size: few

CDR3 protein: CASSGYGAEQFF
CDR3 DNA: TGTGCCAGCAGCGGTTATGGGGCTGAGCAGTTCTTC
J gene: TRBJ2-1
D gene: NA
V gene: TRBV6-2/TRBV6-3
clone size: NA

CDR3 protein: CAISERQGREKLFF
CDR3 DNA: TGTGCCATCAGTGAAAGGCAGGGTCGGGAAAAACTGTTTTTT
J gene: TRBJ1-4
D gene: NA
V gene: TRBV10-3
clone size: NA